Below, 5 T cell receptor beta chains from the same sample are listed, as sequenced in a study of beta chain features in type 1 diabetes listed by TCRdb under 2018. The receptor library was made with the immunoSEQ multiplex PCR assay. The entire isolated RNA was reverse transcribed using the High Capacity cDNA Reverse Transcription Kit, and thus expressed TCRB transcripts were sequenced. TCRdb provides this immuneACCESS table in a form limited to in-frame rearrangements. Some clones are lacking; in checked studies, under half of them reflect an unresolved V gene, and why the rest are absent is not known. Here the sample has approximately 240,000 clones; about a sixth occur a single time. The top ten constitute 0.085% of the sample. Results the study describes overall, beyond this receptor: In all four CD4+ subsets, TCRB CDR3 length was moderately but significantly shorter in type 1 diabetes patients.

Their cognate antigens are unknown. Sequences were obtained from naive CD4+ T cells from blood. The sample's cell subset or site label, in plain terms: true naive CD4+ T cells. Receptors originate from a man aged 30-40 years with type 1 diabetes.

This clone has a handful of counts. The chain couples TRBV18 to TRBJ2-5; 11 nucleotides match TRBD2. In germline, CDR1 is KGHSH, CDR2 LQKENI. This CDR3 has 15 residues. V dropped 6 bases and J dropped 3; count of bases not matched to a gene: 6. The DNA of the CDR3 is TGTGCCAGCTCTCCCGGGACTAGCGGTGAAGAGACCCAGTACTTC. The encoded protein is CASSPGTSGEETQYF.

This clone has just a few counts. The CDR3 region is CAISERDRYEQYF. CDR3 sequence (DNA): TGTGCCATCAGTGAGCGTGACCGCTACGAGCAGTACTTC. The V and J genes are TRBV10-3 and TRBJ2-7; D not resolved. V was trimmed by 2 bases and J by 3 bases, leaving 8 bases between them. This CDR3 spans 13 amino acids. Germline V CDR1 and CDR2: ENHRY, SYGVKD.

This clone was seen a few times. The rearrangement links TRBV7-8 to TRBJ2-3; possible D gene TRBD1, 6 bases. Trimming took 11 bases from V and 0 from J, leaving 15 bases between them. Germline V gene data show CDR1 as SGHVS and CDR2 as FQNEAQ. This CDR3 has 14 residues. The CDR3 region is CAGRTALSTDTQYF. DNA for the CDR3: TGTGCCGGAAGGACAGCCCTAAGCACAGATACGCAGTATTTT. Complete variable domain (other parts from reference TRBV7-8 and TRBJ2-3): GAGVSQSPRYKVAKRGQDVALRCDPISGHVSLFWYQQALGQGPEFLTYFQNEAQLDKSGLPSDRFFAERPEGSVSTLKIQRTQQEDSAVYLCAGRTALSTDTQYFGPGTRLTVL.

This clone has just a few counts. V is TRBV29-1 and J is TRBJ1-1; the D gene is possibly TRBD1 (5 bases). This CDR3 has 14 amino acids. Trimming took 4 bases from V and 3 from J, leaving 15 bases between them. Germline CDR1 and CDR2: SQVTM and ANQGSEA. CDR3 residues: CSVGPREWDTEAFF. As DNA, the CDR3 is TGCAGCGTTGGACCCAGGGAATGGGACACTGAAGCTTTCTTT.

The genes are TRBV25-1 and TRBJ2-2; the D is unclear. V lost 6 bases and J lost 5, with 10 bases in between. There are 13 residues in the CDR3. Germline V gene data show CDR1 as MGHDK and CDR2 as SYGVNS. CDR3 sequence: CASSRMGTGELFF. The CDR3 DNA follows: TGTGCCAGCAGCAGGATGGGGACCGGGGAGCTGTTTTTT.